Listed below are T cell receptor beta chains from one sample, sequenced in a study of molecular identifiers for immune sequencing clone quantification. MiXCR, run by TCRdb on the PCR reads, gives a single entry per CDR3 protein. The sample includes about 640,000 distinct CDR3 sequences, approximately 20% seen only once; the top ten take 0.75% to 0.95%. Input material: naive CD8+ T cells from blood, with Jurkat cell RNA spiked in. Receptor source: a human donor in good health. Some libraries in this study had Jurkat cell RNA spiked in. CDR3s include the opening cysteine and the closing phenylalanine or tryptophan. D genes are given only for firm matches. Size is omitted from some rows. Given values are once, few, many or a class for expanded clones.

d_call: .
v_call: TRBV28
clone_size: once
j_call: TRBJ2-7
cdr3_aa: CASGFRTGKSYEQYF
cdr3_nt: TGTGCCAGCGGTTTCAGGACGGGAAAGTCCTACGAGCAGTACTTC

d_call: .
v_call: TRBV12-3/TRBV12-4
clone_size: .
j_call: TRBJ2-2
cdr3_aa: CASSHPLTRPTGELFF
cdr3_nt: TGTGCCAGCAGCCATCCCCTTACCCGGCCGACCGGGGAGCTGTTTTTT

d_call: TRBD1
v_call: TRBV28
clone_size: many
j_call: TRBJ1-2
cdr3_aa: CASSLPGQGGGYTF
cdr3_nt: TGTGCCAGCAGTTTACCGGGACAGGGAGGCGGCTACACCTTC

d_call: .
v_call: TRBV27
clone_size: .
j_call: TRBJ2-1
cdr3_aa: CASSFPGVSNEQFF
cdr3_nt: TGTGCCAGCAGTTTTCCAGGGGTTAGTAATGAGCAGTTCTTC

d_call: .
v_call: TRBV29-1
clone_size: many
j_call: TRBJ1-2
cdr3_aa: CSVEEGTRDYGYTF
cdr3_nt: TGCAGCGTTGAAGAGGGAACAAGGGACTATGGCTACACCTTC

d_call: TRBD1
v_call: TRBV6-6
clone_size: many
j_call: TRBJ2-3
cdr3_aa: CASSYPEDRGSLTDTQYF
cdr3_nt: TGTGCCAGCAGTTACCCAGAGGACAGGGGCAGTCTCACAGATACGCAGTATTTT

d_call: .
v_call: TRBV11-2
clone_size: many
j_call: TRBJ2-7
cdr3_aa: CASSYGPKPDYEQYF
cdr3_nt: TGTGCCAGCAGCTACGGACCGAAACCAGACTACGAGCAGTACTTC

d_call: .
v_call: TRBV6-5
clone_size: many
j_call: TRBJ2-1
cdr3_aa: CASKIQSSYNEQFF
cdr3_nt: TGTGCCAGCAAAATCCAGAGCTCCTACAATGAGCAGTTCTTC

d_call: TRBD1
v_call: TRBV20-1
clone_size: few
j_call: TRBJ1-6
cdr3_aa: CSARVSGTATYNSPLHF
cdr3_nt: TGCAGTGCTAGAGTCTCCGGGACAGCCACCTATAATTCACCCCTCCACTTT

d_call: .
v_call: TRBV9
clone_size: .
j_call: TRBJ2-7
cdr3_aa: CASSGRAGYEQYF
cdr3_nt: TGTGCCAGCAGCGGACGCGCGGGCTACGAGCAGTACTTC

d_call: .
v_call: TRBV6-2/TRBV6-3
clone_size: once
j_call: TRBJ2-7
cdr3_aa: CASSSGAGCYEQYF
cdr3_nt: TGTGCCAGTAGCTCGGGGGCAGGGTGCTACGAGCAGTACTTC

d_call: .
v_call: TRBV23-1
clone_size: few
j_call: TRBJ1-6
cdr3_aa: CASSHDTCDRLNSPLHF
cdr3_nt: TGCGCCAGCAGTCACGATACCTGCGACAGACTAAATTCACCCCTCCACTTT

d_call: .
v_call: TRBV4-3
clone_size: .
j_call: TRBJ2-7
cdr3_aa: CASNQDLQDYEQYF
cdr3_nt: TGCGCCAGCAACCAAGATTTACAGGACTACGAGCAGTACTTC

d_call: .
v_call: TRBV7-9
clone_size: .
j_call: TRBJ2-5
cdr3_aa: CASSRPGQKETQYF
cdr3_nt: TGTGCCAGCAGCCGGCCGGGACAAAAAGAGACCCAGTACTTC

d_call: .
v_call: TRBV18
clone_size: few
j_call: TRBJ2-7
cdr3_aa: CASSPPWGREVYEQYF
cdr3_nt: TGTGCCAGCTCACCACCTTGGGGCAGGGAAGTCTACGAGCAGTACTTC

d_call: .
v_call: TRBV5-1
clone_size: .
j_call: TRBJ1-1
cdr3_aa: CASSRWQNTEAFF
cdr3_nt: TGCGCCAGCAGCCGGTGGCAGAACACTGAAGCTTTCTTT

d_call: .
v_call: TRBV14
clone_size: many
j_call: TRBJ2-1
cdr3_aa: CASSQEGYREQFF
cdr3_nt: TGTGCCAGCAGCCAAGAGGGATACAGGGAGCAGTTCTTC